The clone carrying this TCR beta chain was seen only a few times. Data came from immunoSEQ multiplex PCR; TCRdb stores just in-frame clones and leaves some out. The top ten hold about an eighth of the sample, which has about 27,000 clones, 60% to 80% seen once. Germline V gene sequence: CDR1 MGHRA, CDR2 YSYEKL. V lost 7 bases and J lost 4; bases outside the gene matches: 1. This CDR3 comprises 12 residues. The data originate from a study of sequential checkpoint blockade in melanoma. Study information: Patients were randomized 1:1 to nivolumab-then-ipilimumab or ipilimumab-then-nivolumab first-line. Both treatment sequences were followed by maintenance nivolumab.

Treatment denoted: randomized to nivolumab then ipilimumab (arm A) or the reverse (arm B). Patients had received no earlier DNA-damaging chemotherapy. Sorted cells were live CD3+CD8+, lacking CD19 and CD56, from PBMCs. The chain couples TRBV4-1 to TRBJ2-3; 8 bases line up with TRBD2. The clonotype originates from a human donor with melanoma. This material consisted of CD8+ T cells sorted from blood (inferred from file names), taken from a patient given nivolumab and ipilimumab in sequence. CDR3 nucleotides: TGCGCCAGCACGGGGGGGCCAGATACGCAGTATTTT. Protein product: CASTGGPDTQYF.